This T cell receptor beta chain comes out of a study of cytomegalovirus exposure and HLA in healthy donors. At the level of the study: Within an early data release were around 87 million unique TCRs drawn from HLA-typed donors. Study-level findings and limits: More than 15,000 TCR beta sequences were associated with HLA alleles at 0.05 false discovery rate in a later analysis. More clonal expansion characterized HLA-associated TCR beta chains than equally common others in a later analysis. Cytomegalovirus-associated status was assigned to 150 to 200 TCR beta chains.

For this clone: Antigen unknown.

Trimming shortened V by 0 bases and J by 0 bases, and 8 bases separated the two germline ends. CDR3 size: 15 residues. CDR1 SGHDT and CDR2 YYEEEE come from the germline V gene. In the PCR, 60 Vbeta and 13 Jbeta primers were used. Sequencing used immunoSEQ multiplex PCR; TCRdb keeps in-frame clones, though not all of them. The sample table sets out 68,000 or so clones. V and J are TRBV5-6 and TRBJ2-3; weak D call: TRBD2 (6 bases). Specimen: PBMCs. This clonotype originated in a female donor in good health and CMV-seropositive. The CDR3 reads CASSLGDLSTDTQYF. As DNA, the CDR3 is TGTGCCAGCAGCTTGGGGGACTTGAGCACAGATACGCAGTATTTT.